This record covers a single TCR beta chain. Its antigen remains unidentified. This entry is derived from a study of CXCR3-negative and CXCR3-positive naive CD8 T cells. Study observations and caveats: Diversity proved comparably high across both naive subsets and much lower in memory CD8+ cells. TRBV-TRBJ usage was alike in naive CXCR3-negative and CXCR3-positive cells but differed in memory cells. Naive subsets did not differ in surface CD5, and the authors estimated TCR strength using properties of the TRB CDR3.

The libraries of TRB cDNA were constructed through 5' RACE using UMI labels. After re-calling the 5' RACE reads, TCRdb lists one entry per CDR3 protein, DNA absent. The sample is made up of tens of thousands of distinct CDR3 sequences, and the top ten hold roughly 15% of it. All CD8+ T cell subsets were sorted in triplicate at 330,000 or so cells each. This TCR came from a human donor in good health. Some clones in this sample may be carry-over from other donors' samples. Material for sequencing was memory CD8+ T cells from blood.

This CDR3 is CASSKENTGELFF. This chain joins TRBV5-1 and TRBJ2-2. The CDR3 has 13 amino acids. Germline V CDR1 and CDR2: SGHRS, YFSETQ.